What follows are 17 T cell receptor beta chains derived from one specimen sequenced in a study of blood T cell repertoires in COVID-19. Only in-frame clones appear in the TCRdb table, and some are missing; sequencing was by immunoSEQ multiplex PCR. Of around 150,000 clones in the sample, around three quarters are singletons; the top ten hold roughly 8.4%. Sequences were obtained from peripheral blood. Receptors originate from a man in his sixties with acute or convalescent COVID-19.

The rearrangement joins TRBV24-1 to TRBJ2-1; D gene ambiguous. V shed 4 bases and J shed 0 bases, with 6 bases lying between them. The CDR3 totals 14 residues. CDR1 is KGHDR, CDR2 SFDVKD, per germline. CDR3 DNA sequence: TGTGCCACCAGTGAGAGGAGCTCCTACAATGAGCAGTTCTTC. Protein sequence: CATSERSSYNEQFF.

This sequence joins TRBV7-2 and TRBJ1-5; D uncertain. Looked up from germline, CDR1 is SGHTA and CDR2 is FQGNSA. V gave up 1 base and J gave up 4 bases, with 8 bases separating them. CDR3 length: 14 amino acids. CDR3 region: CASSLGSFNQPQHF. The CDR3 DNA follows: TGTGCCAGCAGCTTAGGTTCGTTTAATCAGCCCCAGCATTTT.

The gene calls are TRBV30 and TRBJ1-5, with a tentative D call TRBD1 (5 bases). The CDR3 covers 14 residues. Germline V CDR1 and CDR2: GTSNPN, SVGIG (reference sequence). V lost 2 bases and J lost 3, with 11 bases in between. In DNA form, the CDR3 reads TGTGCCTGGAGTAAGGGGATCAACAATCAGCCCCAGCATTTT. Translated, it gives CAWSKGINNQPQHF.

This clone has just one count. Here the CDR3 DNA reads TGCGCCAGCAGCTTGGCCGGGACAGGGGGCTTGAGCACTGAAGCTTTCTTT. It encodes CASSLAGTGGLSTEAFF. The genes are TRBV5-1 and TRBJ1-1, with TRBD1 identical over 12 bases. CDR1 is SGHRS, CDR2 YFSETQ, per germline. V lost 0 bases and J lost 4; bases outside the gene matches: 7. The CDR3 has 17 amino acids.

The chain has TRBV19 and TRBJ1-1, with 7 bases aligning to TRBD1. Germline CDR1 reads LNHDA; CDR2 reads SQIVND (reference sequence). Germline trimming cut 1 base from V and 2 bases from J; bases unmatched to any gene: 4. This CDR3 spans 15 amino acids. The CDR3 DNA follows: TGTGCCAGTAGTATAGTCAGAGGGGGCAACACTGAAGCTTTCTTT. Encoded protein: CASSIVRGGNTEAFF.

J is TRBJ1-1 and V is TRBV12-3 or TRBV12-4; D ambiguous. The germline V and J ends were trimmed by 0 bases and 5 bases, with 4 bases remaining between them. The CDR3 is 12 residues long. The CDR3 bases are TGTGCCAGCAGTTTAGCCGGTACTGAAGCTTTCTTT. Residues: CASSLAGTEAFF.

The CDR3 sequence: CASSLVTVTSNTEAFF. The CDR3 coding sequence is TGTGCCAGCAGCTTAGTAACAGTCACCTCAAACACTGAAGCTTTCTTT. The chain couples TRBV11-2 to TRBJ1-1, with D hard to call. The germline V gene encodes CDR1 SGHAT and CDR2 FQNNGV. The CDR3 has 16 amino acids. Trimming took 1 base from V and 2 from J, leaving 14 bases between them.

The genes are TRBV19 and TRBJ1-2, with 7 bases matching TRBD1. V shed 1 base, J shed 2 bases, and the junction held 10 bases outside the gene matches. The CDR3 is made up of 17 amino acids. CDR1 and CDR2 (germline): LNHDA, SQIVND (reference sequence). The CDR3 loop reads CASSIVGGGQKNYGYTF. In DNA form, the CDR3 reads TGTGCCAGTAGTATAGTAGGAGGGGGACAGAAGAACTATGGCTACACCTTC.

This clone has more than one count but fewer than ten. The chain couples TRBV4-1 to TRBJ1-6; 8 bases map to TRBD1. The V and J ends lost 5 bases and 5 bases, in that order; junction bases with no gene match: 8. CDR1 is MGHRA and CDR2 is YSYEKL in the germline V gene. There are 16 residues in the CDR3. The CDR3 sequence is CASSTETGGNNSPLHF. DNA of the CDR3: TGCGCCAGCAGCACCGAAACAGGGGGGAATAATTCACCCCTCCACTTT.

The V call is TRBV25-1, the J call TRBJ2-3; 7 nucleotides agree with TRBD2. The CDR3 spans 17 residues. V gave up 7 bases and J gave up 0 bases; unmatched junction bases: 13. Germline lookup yields CDR1 MGHDK and CDR2 SYGVNS. CDR3 region: CASTETKRGESTDTQYF. The CDR3 nucleotides read TGTGCCAGCACGGAAACGAAGCGGGGAGAGAGCACAGATACGCAGTATTTT. The full variable domain, rest sourced from reference TRBV25-1 and TRBJ2-3, is EADIYQTPRYLVIGTGKKITLECSQTMGHDKMYWYQQDPGMELHLIHYSYGVNSTEKGDLSSESTVSRIRTEHFPLTLESARPSHTSQYLCASTETKRGESTDTQYFGPGTRLTVL.

The V call is TRBV7-2, the J call TRBJ2-3, with TRBD1 matching over 8 bases. The CDR3 has 16 residues. J was trimmed by 5 bases and V by 0 bases; bases with no gene match: 7. Germline loops: CDR1 SGHTA, CDR2 FQGNSA. The CDR3 DNA reads as TGTGCCAGCAGCTTAGCAACCACAGGGGGATTAGATACGCAGTATTTT. Translated: CASSLATTGGLDTQYF.

The J gene is TRBJ2-2, the V gene TRBV9; 10 nucleotides agree with TRBD2. The CDR3 totals 17 residues. Germline loops: CDR1 SGDLS, CDR2 YYNGEE. V trimming: 3 bases; J trimming: 5 bases; junction bases outside the gene matches: 10. CDR3 amino acids: CASSGPPRAGGTGELFF. CDR3 in DNA: TGTGCCAGCAGCGGACCCCCCCGAGCGGGGGGGACCGGGGAGCTGTTTTTT.

The rearrangement links TRBV6-1 to TRBJ1-6; D call uncertain. The V end was cut by 2 bases, the J end by 10 bases, with 12 bases between. CDR1 and CDR2 from the germline V gene are MNHNS and SASEGT. The CDR3 is 14 residues long. The CDR3 region is CASSEQRRNSPLHF. The CDR3 DNA follows: TGTGCCAGCAGTGAACAAAGGAGAAACTCACCCCTCCACTTT.

The DNA of the CDR3 is TGTGCCAGCTCACCACCGGGACAGGGAAGAAATGGCTACACCTTC. Residues: CASSPPGQGRNGYTF. V gene TRBV18 combines with J gene TRBJ1-2, with TRBD1 identical over 9 bases. Germline CDR1 reads KGHSH; CDR2 reads LQKENI. This CDR3 has 15 amino acids. After removal of 0 bases from V and 6 bases from J, the junction contained 5 bases not matched to a gene. The variable domain in full, with the rest retrieved from reference TRBV18 and TRBJ1-2, is NAGVMQNPRHLVRRRGQEARLRCSPMKGHSHVYWYRQLPEEGLKFMVYLQKENIIDESGMPKERFSAEFPKEGPSILRIQQVVRGDSAAYFCASSPPGQGRNGYTFGSGTRLTVV.

The chain links TRBV7-8 to TRBJ2-3; a possible D gene is TRBD1 (5 bases). The CDR3 spans 12 residues. Trimming pared 5 bases from V and 6 bases from J, leaving 9 bases between. Germline loops: CDR1 SGHVS, CDR2 FQNEAQ. In nucleotides, the CDR3 is TGTGCCAGCAGCCCAGGGTCTGATACGCAGTATTTT. Residues: CASSPGSDTQYF.

This clone turned up a few times. The chain is built from TRBV13 and TRBJ2-7; 11 bases map to TRBD1. The CDR3 totals 15 residues. J gave up 1 base and V 5 bases, and 4 bases lay outside the gene matches. Germline CDR1 PRHDT, CDR2 FYEKMQ (reference sequence). CDR3 sequence: CASSDRDRGSYEQYF. The DNA for the CDR3 is TGTGCCAGCAGCGACCGGGACAGGGGGTCCTACGAGCAGTACTTC.

There are a few counts of this clone. The rearrangement links TRBV11-2 to TRBJ1-1, with 8 bases fitting TRBD1. V lost 0 bases to trimming and J lost 6 bases; unmatched junction nucleotides: 9. CDR1 SGHAT and CDR2 FQNNGV come from the germline V gene. The CDR3 length is 16 residues. The CDR3 sequence: CASSLEPTGVVAEAFF. CDR3 nucleotide sequence: TGTGCCAGCAGCTTAGAACCGACAGGGGTAGTTGCTGAAGCTTTCTTT.